This section outlines one T cell receptor beta chain sequence together with its context. Its antigen is still unknown. RNA, at about 0.5 to 1 ug, was reverse transcribed with random hexamers. Amplification of the TCR beta CDR3 was carried out by immunoSEQ multiplex PCR, which spanned a total of 54 Vbeta and 13 Jbeta segments. One entry per CDR3 protein results from TCRdb running MiXCR on the immunoSEQ multiplex PCR reads. This table has 150,000 to 200,000 distinct CDR3 sequences, around 93% appearing once. This CDR3 spans 12 amino acids. V was trimmed by 6 bases and J by 7 bases, leaving 15 bases between them. Germline CDR1 and CDR2: SQVTM and ANQGSEA. Through negative isolation, CD4+ and CD8+ T cells were obtained, while TEMRA cells were enriched using FACS. This sample was included in a study of CD8 T cells in Susac syndrome. Study-level findings and limits: Individuals included in the TCR sequencing and HLA analysis were acknowledged by the study to be relatively few in number.

Sequencing input: CD4+ T cells from PBMCs. V and J are TRBV29-1 and TRBJ2-5, with D perhaps matching TRBD1 or TRBD2 (5 bases each). The receptor was isolated from a human donor in good health. In nucleotides, the CDR3 is TGCAGCGTCGGGACGGCCGGAGGGACCCAGTACTTC. It specifies CSVGTAGGTQYF.